A single sample gave rise to the 11 T cell receptor beta chains below, sequenced in a study of CD8+ T cells in alopecia areata. TCR sequencing used cDNA made by reverse transcription of extracted RNA. Libraries were prepared by immunoSEQ multiplex PCR; TCRdb keeps only in-frame clonotypes and omits some of them. The sample contains around 100,000 clones, 55% of which appear only once. Sample: CD4+ T cells sorted from blood. These receptors all stem from a human donor in good health.

V usage is TRBV28 and J usage is TRBJ1-2; no clear D. V was cut by 5 bases and J by 8 bases, with 15 bases left in between. CDR1 is MDHEN, CDR2 SYDVKM, per germline. CDR3 length: 13 residues. CDR3 nucleotides: TGTGCCAGCAGTCCAGAAGACCCTAGGGGCTACACCTTC. Translation: CASSPEDPRGYTF.

V and J are TRBV19 and TRBJ1-5; perhaps TRBD1 as D (5 bases). CDR1 and CDR2 (germline): LNHDA, SQIVND (reference sequence). This CDR3 region has 15 residues. V gave up 7 bases and J gave up 0 bases, with 13 bases separating them. CDR3 nucleotides: TGTGCCAGTACCGATCGAAGGGGTAGCAATCAGCCCCAGCATTTT. This gives the protein CASTDRRGSNQPQHF. Full variable domain (rest looked up from reference TRBV19 and TRBJ1-5): DGGITQSPKYLFRKEGQNVTLSCEQNLNHDAMYWYRQDPGQGLRLIYYSQIVNDFQKGDIAEGYSVSREKKESFPLTVTSAQKNPTAFYLCASTDRRGSNQPQHFGDGTRLSIL.

This clone came up a few times. The gene calls are TRBV5-4 and TRBJ2-5; 8 bases agree with TRBD1. The CDR3 sequence is 15 residues long. Germline-derived CDR1 and CDR2 are SGHNT and YYREEE (reference sequence). V was clipped by 3 bases and J by 3 bases; unmatched bases: 7. The CDR3 reads CASSYGTGSEETQYF. The CDR3 DNA sequence: TGTGCCAGCAGCTACGGGACAGGATCCGAAGAGACCCAGTACTTC. The entire variable domain, with the rest obtained from reference TRBV5-4 and TRBJ2-5, is as follows: ETGVTQSPTHLIKTRGQQVTLRCSSQSGHNTVSWYQQALGQGPQFIFQYYREEENGRGNFPPRFSGLQFPNYSSELNVNALELDDSALYLCASSYGTGSEETQYFGPGTRLLVL.

The rearrangement joins TRBV28 to TRBJ2-3, with 10 bases matching TRBD2. The CDR3 sequence is 17 residues long. The germline V gene encodes CDR1 MDHEN and CDR2 SYDVKM. The V gene end was trimmed by 2 bases and the J gene end by 4 bases; junction bases not matched to a gene: 9. The CDR3 bases are TGTGCCAGCAGTTTAAGGGCTAGCGGGGGCCGCGCAGATACGCAGTATTTT. Translating gives CASSLRASGGRADTQYF. Using reference TRBV28 and TRBJ2-3 for the parts outside the CDR3, the full variable domain is DVKVTQSSRYLVKRTGEKVFLECVQDMDHENMFWYRQDPGLGLRLIYFSYDVKMKEKGDIPEGYSVSREKKERFSLILESASTNQTSMYLCASSLRASGGRADTQYFGPGTRLTVL.

CDR3 residues: CAWSVPTGELFF. As DNA, the CDR3 is TGTGCCTGGAGTGTACCCACCGGGGAGCTGTTTTTT. This chain links TRBV30 with TRBJ2-2; D is undetermined. From germline, CDR1 is GTSNPN and CDR2 SVGIG (reference sequence). CDR3 length: 12 residues. V dropped 0 bases and J dropped 4 bases, with 3 bases sitting between them.

The J gene is TRBJ1-5, the V gene TRBV6-1; D gene ambiguous. The V end lost 1 base, the J end lost 2 bases, and 9 bases lay between the germline ends. Germline CDR1 is MNHNS and CDR2 is SASEGT. The CDR3 sequence is 15 residues long. The DNA for the CDR3 is TGTGCCAGCAGTGAAGTCGGTTGGGGCAATCAGCCCCAGCATTTT. It yields the protein CASSEVGWGNQPQHF.

The V call is TRBV4-2, the J call TRBJ1-3; D remains unclear. This CDR3 comprises 15 residues. The germline CDR1 and CDR2 sequences are LGHNA and YNFKEQ. V was cut by 2 bases and J by 0 bases, with 8 bases left in between. The DNA for the CDR3 is TGTGCCAGCAGCCAACTCGAGTACTCTGGAAACACCATATATTTT. Encoded protein: CASSQLEYSGNTIYF.

This clone was seen repeatedly, ten times or more. The DNA is omitted, as the CDR3 cannot be located on it reliably, and the CDR3 follows TCRdb's listing. V gene TRBV15 combines with J gene TRBJ2-5; the table's D gene call, TRBD2, was not cross checked with the DNA. Germline V gives CDR1 LNHNV, CDR2 YYDKDF (reference sequence). The CDR3 totals 14 residues, both ends included. This CDR3 reads CATSRVASGASKYF.

The chain combines TRBV4-1 with TRBJ1-4; 8 positions match TRBD1. CDR1 and CDR2 from the germline V gene are MGHRA and YSYEKL. V trimming: 2 bases; J trimming: 8 bases; junction bases outside the gene matches: 16. The CDR3 extends over 18 amino acids. CDR3 bases: TGCGCCAGCAGCCAACGGACTTCGGGGGACCCAGGGGGCGAAAAACTGTTTTTT. Its protein is CASSQRTSGDPGGEKLFF.

This clone was detected only once. The chain links TRBV6-5 to TRBJ1-1; D is possibly TRBD1 (6 bases). The CDR3 has 15 amino acids. Germline CDR1 reads MNHEY; CDR2 reads SVGAGI. Trimming stripped 5 bases from V and 1 base from J, with 14 bases between. This CDR3 reads CASSPTGNKNTEAFF. CDR3 DNA sequence: TGTGCCAGCAGTCCTACAGGGAATAAGAACACTGAAGCTTTCTTT.

The chain links TRBV29-1 to TRBJ1-2; D ambiguous. The CDR3 is 11 residues long. Germline-derived CDR1 and CDR2 are SQVTM and ANQGSEA. The ends were cut back, 7 bases at V and 3 bases at J, with 9 bases in the middle. The CDR3 DNA reads TGCAGCGGAGGGCAGGACTATGGCTACACCTTC. It translates to CSGGQDYGYTF. Full variable domain (missing parts from reference TRBV29-1 and TRBJ1-2): SAVISQKPSRDICQRGTSLTIQCQVDSQVTMMFWYRQQPGQSLTLIATANQGSEATYESGFVIDKFPISRPNLTFSTLTVSNMSPEDSSIYLCSGGQDYGYTFGSGTRLTVV.